The sequence of this T cell receptor (beta chain) was determined in a study of STAT5B mutations in CD4+ large granular lymphocyte leukemia. Method: immunoSEQ multiplex PCR; TCRdb's copy keeps in-frame clones and lacks some. The sample has approximately 20,000 clones; about four fifths are singletons. Germline V lookup: CDR1 MNHEY, CDR2 SVGAGI. The CDR3 runs 15 residues. The trim removed 8 bases at V and 5 bases at J, leaving 13 bases unmatched. This chain joins TRBV6-5 and TRBJ2-7, with 9 positions matching TRBD1. The TCR sequence derives from a human donor in good health. Sequenced sample: CD4+ T cells from blood buffy coats. CDR3 coding DNA: TGTGCCAGCCGAACACGCGGGACAGGGACCAACGAGCAGTACTTC. It encodes CASRTRGTGTNEQYF.